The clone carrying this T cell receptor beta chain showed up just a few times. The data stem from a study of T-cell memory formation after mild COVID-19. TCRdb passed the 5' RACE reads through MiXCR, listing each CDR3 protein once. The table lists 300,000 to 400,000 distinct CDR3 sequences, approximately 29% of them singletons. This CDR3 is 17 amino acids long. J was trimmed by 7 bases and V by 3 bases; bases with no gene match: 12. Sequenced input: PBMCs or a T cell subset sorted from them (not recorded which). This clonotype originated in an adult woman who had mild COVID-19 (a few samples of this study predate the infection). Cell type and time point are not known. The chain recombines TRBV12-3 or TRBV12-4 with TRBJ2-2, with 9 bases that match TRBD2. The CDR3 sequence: CASSFGAGTSNFGELFF. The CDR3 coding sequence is TGTGCCAGCAGTTTTGGGGCCGGGACTAGCAATTTCGGGGAGCTGTTTTTT.